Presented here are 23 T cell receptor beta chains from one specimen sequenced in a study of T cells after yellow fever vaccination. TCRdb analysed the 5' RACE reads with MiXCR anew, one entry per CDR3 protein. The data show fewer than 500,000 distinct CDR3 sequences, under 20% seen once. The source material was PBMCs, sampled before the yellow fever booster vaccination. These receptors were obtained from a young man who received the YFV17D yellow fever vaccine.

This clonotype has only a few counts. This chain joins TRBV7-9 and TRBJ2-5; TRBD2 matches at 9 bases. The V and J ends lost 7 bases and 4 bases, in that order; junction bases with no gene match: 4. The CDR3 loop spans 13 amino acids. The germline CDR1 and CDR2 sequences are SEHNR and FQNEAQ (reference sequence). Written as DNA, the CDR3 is TGTGCCAGCATCGGCGGGGGGGCAGAGACCCAGTACTTC. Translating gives CASIGGGAETQYF.

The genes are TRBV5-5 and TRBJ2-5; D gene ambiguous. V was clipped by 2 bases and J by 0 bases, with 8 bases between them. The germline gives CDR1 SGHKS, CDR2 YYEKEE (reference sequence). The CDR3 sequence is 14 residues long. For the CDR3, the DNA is TGTGCCAGCAGCTTTGATCCCAACCAAGAGACCCAGTACTTC. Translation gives CASSFDPNQETQYF.

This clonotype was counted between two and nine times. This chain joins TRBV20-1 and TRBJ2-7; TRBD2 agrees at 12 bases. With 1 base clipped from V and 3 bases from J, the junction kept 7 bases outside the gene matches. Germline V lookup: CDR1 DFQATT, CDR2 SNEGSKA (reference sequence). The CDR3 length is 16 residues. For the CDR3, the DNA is TGCAGTGCTAGAGCTATGGGACTAGCGGGCAACTACGAGCAGTACTTC. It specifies CSARAMGLAGNYEQYF.

The CDR3: CASSGIGLAGGEQYF. CDR3 DNA: TGTGCCAGCAGCGGGATCGGACTAGCGGGCGGGGAGCAGTACTTC. The chain joins TRBV7-6 to TRBJ2-7; 11 positions agree with TRBD2. J was trimmed by 7 bases and V by 5 bases; bases with no gene match: 10. The germline V gene has CDR1 SGHVS and CDR2 FNYEAQ. This CDR3 has 15 residues.

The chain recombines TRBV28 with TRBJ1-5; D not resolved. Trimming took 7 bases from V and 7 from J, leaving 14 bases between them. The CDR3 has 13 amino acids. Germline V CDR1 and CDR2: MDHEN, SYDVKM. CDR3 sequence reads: CASTPGRGQPQHF. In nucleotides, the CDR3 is TGTGCCAGCACTCCCGGACGAGGGCAGCCCCAGCATTTT. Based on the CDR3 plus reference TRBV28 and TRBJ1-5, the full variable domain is DVKVTQSSRYLVKRTGEKVFLECVQDMDHENMFWYRQDPGLGLRLIYFSYDVKMKEKGDIPEGYSVSREKKERFSLILESASTNQTSMYLCASTPGRGQPQHFGDGTRLSIL.

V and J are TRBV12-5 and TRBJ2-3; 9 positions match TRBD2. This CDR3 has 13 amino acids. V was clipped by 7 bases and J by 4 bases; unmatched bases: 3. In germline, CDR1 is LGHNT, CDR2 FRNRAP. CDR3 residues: CASVTSGADTQYF. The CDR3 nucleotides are TGTGCTAGTGTGACTAGCGGAGCAGATACGCAGTATTTT. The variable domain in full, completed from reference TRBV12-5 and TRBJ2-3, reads DARVTQTPRHKVTEMGQEVTMRCQPILGHNTVFWYRQTMMQGLELLAYFRNRAPLDDSGMPKDRFSAEMPDATLATLKIQPSEPRDSAVYFCASVTSGADTQYFGPGTRLTVL.

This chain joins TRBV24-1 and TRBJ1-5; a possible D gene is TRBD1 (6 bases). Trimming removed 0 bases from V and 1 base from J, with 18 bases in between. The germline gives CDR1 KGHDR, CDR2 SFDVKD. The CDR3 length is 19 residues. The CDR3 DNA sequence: TGTGCCACCAGTGATTTGGCGAAAAGGGGGTGCAGAAGCAATCAGCCCCAGCATTTT. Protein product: CATSDLAKRGCRSNQPQHF.

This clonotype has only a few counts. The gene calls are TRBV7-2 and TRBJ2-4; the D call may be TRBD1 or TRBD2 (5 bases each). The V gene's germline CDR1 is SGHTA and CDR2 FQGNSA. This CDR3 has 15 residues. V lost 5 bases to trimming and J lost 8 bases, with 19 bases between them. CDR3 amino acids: CASSPLTGPSDIQYF. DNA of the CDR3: TGTGCCAGCAGCCCCCTTACGGGACCCTCAGACATTCAGTACTTC.

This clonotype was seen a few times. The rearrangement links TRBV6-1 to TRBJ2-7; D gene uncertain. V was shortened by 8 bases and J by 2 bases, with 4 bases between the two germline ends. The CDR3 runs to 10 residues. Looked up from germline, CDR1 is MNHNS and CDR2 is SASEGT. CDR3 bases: TGTGCCAGCGAGGCCTACGAGCAGTACTTC. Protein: CASEAYEQYF.

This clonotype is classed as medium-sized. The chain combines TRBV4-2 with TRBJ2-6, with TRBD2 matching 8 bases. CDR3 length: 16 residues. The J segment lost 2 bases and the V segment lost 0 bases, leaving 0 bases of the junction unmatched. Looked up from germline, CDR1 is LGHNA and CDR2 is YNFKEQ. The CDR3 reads CASSQEAGAGANVLTF. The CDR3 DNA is TGTGCCAGCAGCCAAGAAGCGGGGGCTGGGGCCAACGTCCTGACTTTC.

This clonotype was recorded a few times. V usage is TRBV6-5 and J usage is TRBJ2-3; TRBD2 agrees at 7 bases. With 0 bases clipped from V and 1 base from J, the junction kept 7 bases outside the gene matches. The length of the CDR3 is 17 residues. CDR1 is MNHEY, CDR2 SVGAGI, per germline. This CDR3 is CASSYSSPGRGTDTQYF. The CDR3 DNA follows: TGTGCCAGCAGTTACTCGAGTCCAGGGAGGGGCACAGATACGCAGTATTTT.

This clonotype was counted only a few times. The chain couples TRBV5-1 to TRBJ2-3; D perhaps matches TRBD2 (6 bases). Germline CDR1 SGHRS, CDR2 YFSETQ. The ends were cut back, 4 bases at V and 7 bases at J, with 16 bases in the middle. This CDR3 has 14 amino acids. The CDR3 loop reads CASSLDSGENTQYF. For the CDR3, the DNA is TGCGCCAGCAGCCTTGATTCGGGGGAGAATACGCAGTATTTT. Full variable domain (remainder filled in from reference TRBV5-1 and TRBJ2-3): KAGVTQTPRYLIKTRGQQVTLSCSPISGHRSVSWYQQTPGQGLQFLFEYFSETQRNKGNFPGRFSGRQFSNSRSEMNVSTLELGDSALYLCASSLDSGENTQYFGPGTRLTVL.

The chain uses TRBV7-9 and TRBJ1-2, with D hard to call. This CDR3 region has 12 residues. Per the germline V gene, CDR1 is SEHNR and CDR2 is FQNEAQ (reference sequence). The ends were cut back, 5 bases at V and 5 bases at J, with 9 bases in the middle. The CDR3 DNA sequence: TGTGCCAGCAGCACGAAAACATATGGCTACACCTTC. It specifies CASSTKTYGYTF.

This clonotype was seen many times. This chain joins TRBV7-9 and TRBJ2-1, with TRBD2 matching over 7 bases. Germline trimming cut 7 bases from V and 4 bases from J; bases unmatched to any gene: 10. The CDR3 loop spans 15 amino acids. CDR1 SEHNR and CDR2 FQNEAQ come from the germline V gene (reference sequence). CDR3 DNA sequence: TGTGCCAGCACTGGAGGAGCGGGGTCGTACAATGAGCAGTTCTTC. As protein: CASTGGAGSYNEQFF.

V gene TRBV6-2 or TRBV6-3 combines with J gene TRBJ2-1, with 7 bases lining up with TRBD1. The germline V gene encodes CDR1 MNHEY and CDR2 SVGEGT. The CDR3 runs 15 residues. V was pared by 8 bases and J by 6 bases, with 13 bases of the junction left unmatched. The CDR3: CASGPGTVTANEQFF. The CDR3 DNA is TGTGCCAGCGGCCCCGGGACAGTTACCGCCAATGAGCAGTTCTTC.

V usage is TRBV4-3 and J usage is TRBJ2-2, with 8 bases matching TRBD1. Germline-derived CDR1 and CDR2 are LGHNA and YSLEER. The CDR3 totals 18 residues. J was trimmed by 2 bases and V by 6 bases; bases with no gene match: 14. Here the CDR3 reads CASSSSGGAGGNTGELFF. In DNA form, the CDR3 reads TGCGCCAGCAGTAGTTCAGGAGGAGCAGGGGGCAACACCGGGGAGCTGTTTTTT.

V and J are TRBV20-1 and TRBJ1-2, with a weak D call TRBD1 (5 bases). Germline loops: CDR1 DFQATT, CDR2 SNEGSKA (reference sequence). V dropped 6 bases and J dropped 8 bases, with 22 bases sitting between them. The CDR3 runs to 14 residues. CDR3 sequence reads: CSANTPVQVGGYTF. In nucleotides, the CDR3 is TGCAGTGCCAACACCCCCGTACAGGTCGGGGGCTACACCTTC.

The CDR3 protein is CASSYSPGGTEAFF. In DNA, the CDR3 is TGTGCCAGCAGTTACTCGCCCGGGGGGACTGAAGCTTTCTTT. The chain joins TRBV6-5 to TRBJ1-1, with D perhaps TRBD1 (5 bases). From germline, CDR1 is MNHEY and CDR2 SVGAGI. This CDR3 has 14 residues. V gave up 0 bases and J gave up 5 bases, with 10 bases separating them.

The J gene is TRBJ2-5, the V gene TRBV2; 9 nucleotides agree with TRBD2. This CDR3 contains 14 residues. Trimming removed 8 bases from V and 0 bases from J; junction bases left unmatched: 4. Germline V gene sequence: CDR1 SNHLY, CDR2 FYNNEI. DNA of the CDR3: TGTGCCAGCGGGCTAGCGGGGTACCAAGAGACCCAGTACTTC. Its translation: CASGLAGYQETQYF.

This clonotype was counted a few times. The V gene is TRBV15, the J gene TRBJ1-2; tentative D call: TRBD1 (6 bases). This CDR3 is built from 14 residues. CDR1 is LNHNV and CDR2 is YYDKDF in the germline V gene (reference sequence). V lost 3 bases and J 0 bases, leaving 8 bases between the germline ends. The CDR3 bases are TGTGCCACCAGCAGGGACAGTACTAACTATGGCTACACCTTC. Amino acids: CATSRDSTNYGYTF.

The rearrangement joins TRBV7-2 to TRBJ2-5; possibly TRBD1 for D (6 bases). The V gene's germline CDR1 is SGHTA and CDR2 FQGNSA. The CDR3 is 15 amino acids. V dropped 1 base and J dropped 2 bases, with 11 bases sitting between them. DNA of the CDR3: TGTGCCAGCAGCTTAGTCGGCAGGGGTCAAGAGACCCAGTACTTC. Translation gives CASSLVGRGQETQYF.

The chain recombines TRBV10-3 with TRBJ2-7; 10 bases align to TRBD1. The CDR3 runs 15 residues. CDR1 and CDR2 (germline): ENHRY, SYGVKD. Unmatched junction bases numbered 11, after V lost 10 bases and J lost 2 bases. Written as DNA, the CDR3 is TGTGCCACCGGGACAGGGGTGGCAGTCGCCTACGAGCAGTACTTC. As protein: CATGTGVAVAYEQYF.

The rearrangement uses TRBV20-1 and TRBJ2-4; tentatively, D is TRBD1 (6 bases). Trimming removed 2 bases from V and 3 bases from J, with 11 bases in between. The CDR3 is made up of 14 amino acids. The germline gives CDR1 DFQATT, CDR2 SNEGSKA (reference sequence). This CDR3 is CSARPGAGKNIQYF. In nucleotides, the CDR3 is TGCAGTGCTAGACCAGGGGCGGGCAAAAACATTCAGTACTTC.